This TCR beta chain was identified during a study of T cells in Graves' hyperthyroidism and ophthalmopathy. What was amplified from RNA transcripts were TCR beta CDR3 regions. The TCR CDR3 first-round RT-PCR relied on the HTBI primer set. In TCRdb, the multiplex PCR reads were re-called with MiXCR into one record per CDR3 protein. The data contain more than 300,000 distinct CDR3 sequences, less than 20% of them singletons. The CDR3 is 14 amino acids. Trimming at V came to 6 bases and at J to 5 bases, leaving 7 bases not matched to a gene. Germline V gene lookup returns CDR1 ENHRY and CDR2 SYGVKD. This clonotype has at least ten counts.

This chain joins TRBV10-3 and TRBJ2-3; 8 bases line up with TRBD1. This clonotype was sampled from a man aged 18 to 30 with Graves' ophthalmopathy. The sequenced sample consisted of blood. CDR3: CAISLGQGEDTQYF. CDR3 coding DNA: TGTGCCATCAGCCTAGGACAGGGTGAAGATACGCAGTATTTT.